Listed below are T cell receptor beta chains from one sample, sequenced in a study of blood T cells in healthy people across ages. TCRdb fed the 5' RACE reads into MiXCR, producing one record per CDR3 protein. This table holds approximately 700,000 distinct CDR3 sequences, approximately 29% found once. The sequencing sample was made of blood. The origin of the receptors is a woman of 80 years or more in good health. Both conserved end residues are part of each CDR3. The D gene is left open where the match is weak. Only some rows state a clone size, as once, few, many or a class for expanded clones.

j_gene: TRBJ2-3; d_gene: .; abundance: many; v_gene: TRBV5-6; CDR3aa: CASSSEVNTQYF; CDR3nt: TGTGCCAGCAGCTCGGAAGTTAATACGCAGTATTTT
j_gene: TRBJ2-5; d_gene: TRBD1; abundance: .; v_gene: TRBV6-2/TRBV6-3; CDR3aa: CANSSTGKETQYF; CDR3nt: TGTGCCAACAGTTCGACAGGGAAAGAGACCCAGTACTTC
j_gene: TRBJ1-1; d_gene: .; abundance: once; v_gene: TRBV2; CDR3aa: CTSSEAFGGEAFF; CDR3nt: TGTACCAGCAGTGAAGCGTTCGGGGGTGAAGCTTTCTTT
j_gene: TRBJ1-1; d_gene: .; abundance: few; v_gene: TRBV7-2; CDR3aa: CASSREAGGNTEAFF; CDR3nt: TGTGCCAGCAGCCGAGAGGCGGGAGGAAACACTGAAGCTTTCTTT
j_gene: TRBJ2-3; d_gene: TRBD2; abundance: many; v_gene: TRBV20-1; CDR3aa: CSARGGGAVGRDTQYF; CDR3nt: TGCAGTGCTAGAGGCGGGGGGGCGGTTGGAAGAGATACGCAGTATTTT
j_gene: TRBJ2-5; d_gene: .; abundance: .; v_gene: TRBV5-1; CDR3aa: CASSLGAGDLHQETQYF; CDR3nt: TGCGCCAGCAGCTTGGGGGCAGGGGACCTCCACCAAGAGACCCAGTACTTC
j_gene: TRBJ1-1; d_gene: .; abundance: few; v_gene: TRBV5-1; CDR3aa: CASSAGGGPVMNTEAFF; CDR3nt: TGCGCCAGCAGCGCCGGGGGAGGTCCGGTCATGAACACTGAAGCTTTCTTT
j_gene: TRBJ2-7; d_gene: TRBD1; abundance: many; v_gene: TRBV20-1; CDR3aa: CSARDPTGTGPYEQYF; CDR3nt: TGCAGTGCTAGAGATCCCACCGGGACAGGGCCCTACGAGCAGTACTTC
j_gene: TRBJ1-2; d_gene: TRBD1; abundance: many; v_gene: TRBV7-2; CDR3aa: CASSQGGARSPYGYTF; CDR3nt: TGTGCCAGCAGTCAGGGGGGGGCCAGGTCCCCGTATGGCTACACCTTC
j_gene: TRBJ1-6; d_gene: .; abundance: few; v_gene: TRBV5-6; CDR3aa: CASSLDYGEDSPLHF; CDR3nt: TGTGCCAGCAGCTTGGATTATGGTGAGGATTCACCCCTCCACTTT
j_gene: TRBJ2-3; d_gene: TRBD1; abundance: .; v_gene: TRBV7-3; CDR3aa: CSSSPTGDTQYF; CDR3nt: TGTTCCAGCAGCCCGACAGGGGATACGCAGTATTTT
j_gene: TRBJ1-1; d_gene: .; abundance: few; v_gene: TRBV29-1; CDR3aa: CSADTLNTEAFF; CDR3nt: TGCAGCGCGGACACCTTGAATACTGAAGCTTTCTTT
j_gene: TRBJ2-3; d_gene: TRBD2; abundance: .; v_gene: TRBV7-2; CDR3aa: CASSSRRTSVGDTQYF; CDR3nt: TGTGCCAGCAGCTCTAGGCGCACTAGCGTTGGCGATACGCAGTATTTT
j_gene: TRBJ1-4; d_gene: .; abundance: few; v_gene: TRBV5-1; CDR3aa: CASRSRLGSNEKLFF; CDR3nt: TGCGCCAGCAGGTCCAGGTTGGGTTCTAATGAAAAACTGTTTTTT